Listed here are 11 T cell receptor beta chains from one sample, sequenced in a study of shared clonotypes between healthy human individuals. Assay: immunoSEQ multiplex PCR; the TCRdb copy retains only in-frame clones and omits some. The sample has fewer than 2.5 million clones, 80% to 95% seen once. The sequencing sample was made of naive CD4+ T cells from PBMCs. Subset in this sample: CD45RA+ positively selected. The receptors come from a man aged 18 to 29 in good health. Some clones in this sample may be carry-over from other donors' samples.

Points on this clone: This sample includes further DNA sequences coding for the same CDR3. V usage is TRBV5-1 and J usage is TRBJ2-1, with a weak D call TRBD2 (6 bases). Trimming removed 1 base at V and 2 bases at J, with 10 bases between. CDR3 size: 15 residues. Germline loops: CDR1 SGHRS, CDR2 YFSETQ. CDR3 region: CASSLTSPTYNEQFF. The CDR3 region has the DNA TGCGCCAGCAGCTTGACTAGCCCCACCTACAATGAGCAGTTCTTC.

The chain links TRBV10-3 to TRBJ2-4; perhaps D is TRBD1 or TRBD2 (5 bases each). Trimming shortened V by 10 bases and J by 8 bases, and 18 bases separated the two germline ends. CDR3 size: 13 residues. CDR1 and CDR2 (germline): ENHRY, SYGVKD. CDR3 sequence: CATCQGLGDIQYF. DNA for the CDR3: TGTGCCACCTGCCAAGGTTTGGGGGACATTCAGTACTTC.

The gene calls are TRBV5-1 and TRBJ2-2, with D tentatively TRBD2 (5 bases). V was cut by 4 bases and J by 2 bases, with 12 bases left in between. Germline V gene sequence: CDR1 SGHRS, CDR2 YFSETQ. CDR3 length: 15 residues. The CDR3 DNA sequence: TGCGCCAGCAGCCTAGGACTTGAAAACACCGGGGAGCTGTTTTTT. Its translation: CASSLGLENTGELFF.

The genes are TRBV6-6 and TRBJ1-3; no definite D call. Germline V gene data show CDR1 as MNHNY and CDR2 as SVGAGI (reference sequence). This CDR3 contains 15 residues. Trimming left V 2 bases short and J 0 bases short, with 8 bases between. CDR3 bases: TGTGCCAGCAGTTACGCAGCCACCTCTGGAAACACCATATATTTT. It encodes CASSYAATSGNTIYF.

The chain couples TRBV7-2 to TRBJ2-3; 8 bases agree with TRBD2. The germline V gene encodes CDR1 SGHTA and CDR2 FQGNSA. The CDR3 loop spans 15 amino acids. V shed 2 bases, J shed 3 bases, and the junction held 4 bases outside the gene matches. DNA of the CDR3: TGTGCCAGCAGCTTACAGAGCGGGAGAACAGATACGCAGTATTTT. This sequence encodes CASSLQSGRTDTQYF.

This chain links TRBV5-1 with TRBJ2-1; 7 bases map to TRBD1. Per the germline V gene, CDR1 is SGHRS and CDR2 is YFSETQ. The CDR3 has 16 residues. Trimming at V came to 4 bases and at J to 0 bases, leaving 7 bases not matched to a gene. CDR3 bases: TGCGCCAGCAGCACCTTGACAGGGAGCTCCTACAATGAGCAGTTCTTC. It encodes CASSTLTGSSYNEQFF.

This chain joins TRBV7-9 and TRBJ2-7; D unresolved. Between the trimmed V and J ends, which lost 1 base and 1 base, there was a span of 8 bases. The germline CDR1 and CDR2 sequences are SEHNR and FQNEAQ (reference sequence). The CDR3 extends over 14 amino acids. The CDR3: CASSLGWRSYEQYF. In DNA form, the CDR3 reads TGTGCCAGCAGCTTAGGTTGGCGGTCCTACGAGCAGTACTTC. Variable domain in full (rest from reference TRBV7-9 and TRBJ2-7): DTGVSQNPRHKITKRGQNVTFRCDPISEHNRLYWYRQTLGQGPEFLTYFQNEAQLEKSRLLSDRFSAERPKGSFSTLEIQRTEQGDSAMYLCASSLGWRSYEQYFGPGTRLTVT.

This chain links TRBV2 with TRBJ2-6; 7 positions agree with TRBD1. The CDR3 loop spans 15 amino acids. Per germline, CDR1 SNHLY and CDR2 FYNNEI. Germline trimming cut 5 bases from V and 2 bases from J; bases unmatched to any gene: 3. The CDR3: CASSLDRAGANVLTF. The CDR3 region has the DNA TGTGCCAGCAGTTTAGACAGGGCTGGGGCCAACGTCCTGACTTTC.

J is TRBJ1-1 and V is TRBV6-4; 8 bases align to TRBD1. This CDR3 is 16 amino acids long. V lost 7 bases to trimming and J lost 1 base; unmatched junction nucleotides: 11. Germline loops: CDR1 MRHNA, CDR2 SNTAGT. The CDR3 bases are TGTGCCAGCAAGGCCACTTGGACAGGGAGGAACACTGAAGCTTTCTTT. It specifies CASKATWTGRNTEAFF.

The rearrangement joins TRBV27 to TRBJ2-7; a possible D gene is TRBD1 (5 bases). Trimming took 6 bases from V and 3 from J, leaving 21 bases between them. Germline V gives CDR1 MNHEY, CDR2 SMNVEV (reference sequence). This CDR3 comprises 16 residues. Here the CDR3 reads CASSPKPRARGYEQYF. CDR3 DNA: TGTGCCAGCAGCCCAAAACCGCGAGCAAGGGGCTACGAGCAGTACTTC.

The chain has TRBV4-3 and TRBJ2-2; no firm D call. V was shortened by 0 bases and J by 5 bases, with 13 bases between the two germline ends. Germline loops: CDR1 LGHNA, CDR2 YSLEER. The CDR3 runs to 16 residues. The DNA for the CDR3 is TGCGCCAGCAGCCAAGATCCCCGGACCTGGACCGGGGAGCTGTTTTTT. Translating gives CASSQDPRTWTGELFF.